This passage covers 18 T cell receptor beta chains from one sample sequenced in a study of vaccination effects on CD4 cells after COVID-19. These receptors' antigens are unknown. Sequencing was performed with immunoSEQ multiplex PCR; in TCRdb, only in-frame clones are kept and a portion is missing. The data hold tens of thousands of clones, with around 73% observed a single time. After about 10 days in culture, the CD4+ T cells were isolated. The source was CD4+ T cells from PBMCs cultured without peptide, collected before COVID-19 vaccination. These receptors all come from a human donor who received a COVID-19 vaccine.

The chain links TRBV18 to TRBJ1-2, with unresolved D. Germline CDR1 KGHSH, CDR2 LQKENI. Trimming cost V 2 bases and J 2 bases, with 6 bases left between them. CDR3 size: 13 residues. CDR3 residues: CASSPSGNYGYTF. Here the CDR3 DNA reads TGTGCCAGCTCACCATCAGGAAACTATGGCTACACCTTC.

The chain combines TRBV7-2 with TRBJ2-5, with D unclear. V was shortened by 5 bases and J by 1 base, with 8 bases between the two germline ends. The CDR3 totals 13 residues. Looked up from germline, CDR1 is SGHTA and CDR2 is FQGNSA. CDR3 amino acids: CASSPRTQETQYF. The CDR3 bases are TGTGCCAGCAGCCCCCGGACCCAAGAGACCCAGTACTTC.

J is TRBJ2-1 and V is TRBV18; D gene uncertain. V lost 0 bases and J lost 9, with 9 bases in between. The CDR3 is made up of 13 amino acids. Germline V gene lookup returns CDR1 KGHSH and CDR2 LQKENI. In nucleotides, the CDR3 is TGTGCCAGCTCACCACCAGCCGGTTTTGAGCAGTTCTTC. Its translation: CASSPPAGFEQFF.

This clone was counted a few times. The chain recombines TRBV2 with TRBJ2-4; D is perhaps TRBD2 (5 bases). This CDR3 spans 15 amino acids. Germline values: CDR1 SNHLY, CDR2 FYNNEI. Trimming took off 6 bases at V and 7 bases at J, with 19 bases between the two ends. This CDR3 reads CASSRTAPPNNIQYF. In DNA form, the CDR3 reads TGTGCCAGCAGCCGGACTGCCCCTCCAAATAACATTCAGTACTTC. Variable domain in full (rest from reference TRBV2 and TRBJ2-4): EPEVTQTPSHQVTQMGQEVILRCVPISNHLYFYWYRQILGQKVEFLVSFYNNEISEKSEIFDDQFSVERPDGSNFTLKIRSTKLEDSAMYFCASSRTAPPNNIQYFGAGTRLSVL.

The V call is TRBV19, the J call TRBJ2-1; 9 positions agree with TRBD1. The germline gives CDR1 LNHDA, CDR2 SQIVND (reference sequence). The ends lost 0 bases at V and 6 bases at J; junction bases unmatched: 3. The CDR3 covers 15 residues. As DNA, the CDR3 is TGTGCCAGTAGTATAGATGGGACAGGGACCAATGAGCAGTTCTTC. Encoded protein: CASSIDGTGTNEQFF.

CDR3: CASSSQTVRGYF. CDR3 nucleotide sequence: TGTGCCAGCAGTTCACAGACAGTGAGGGGATACTTC. This chain uses TRBV28 with TRBJ2-7; D assignment may be TRBD1 or TRBD2 (5 bases each). The CDR3 runs to 12 residues. Between the trimmed V and J ends, which lost 4 bases and 13 bases, there was a span of 17 bases. CDR1 is MDHEN, CDR2 SYDVKM, per germline. The full variable domain, in which reference TRBV28 and TRBJ2-7 provide the parts outside the CDR3, is DVKVTQSSRYLVKRTGEKVFLECVQDMDHENMFWYRQDPGLGLRLIYFSYDVKMKEKGDIPEGYSVSREKKERFSLILESASTNQTSMYLCASSSQTVRGYFGPGTRLTVT.

The CDR3 DNA reads as TGTGCCAGCAGGTTTACAGGTATCGGGCCCCAGCATTTT. This gives the protein CASRFTGIGPQHF. The chain carries TRBV2 and TRBJ1-5, with D possibly being TRBD1 (5 bases). Germline CDR1 and CDR2: SNHLY and FYNNEI. The CDR3 has 13 amino acids. V lost 6 bases to trimming and J lost 9 bases, with 15 bases between them.

CDR3 sequence reads: CASSFDGTNEKLFF. Here the CDR3 DNA reads TGCGCCAGCAGCTTCGACGGAACTAATGAAAAACTGTTTTTT. This chain connects TRBV5-1 to TRBJ1-4; D is unclear. This CDR3 spans 14 amino acids. The V gene's germline CDR1 is SGHRS and CDR2 YFSETQ. Trimming took off 2 bases at V and 1 base at J, with 6 bases between the two ends.

This sequence joins TRBV4-2 and TRBJ2-5; D not certain. The V and J ends lost 1 base and 0 bases respectively, with 15 bases between them. CDR1 LGHNA and CDR2 YNFKEQ come from the germline V gene. CDR3 length: 17 amino acids. The chain's CDR3 is CASSQGGSGGDQETQYF. The CDR3, as DNA: TGTGCCAGCAGCCAAGGAGGCAGTGGCGGAGACCAAGAGACCCAGTACTTC.

In this sample, this clone turned up once. The chain employs TRBV5-4 and TRBJ1-1; TRBD1 is a possible D gene (5 bases). CDR1 is SGHNT, CDR2 YYREEE, per germline (reference sequence). Trimming left V 0 bases short and J 3 bases short, with 9 bases between. The CDR3 runs to 14 residues. CDR3 in amino acids: CASSLGTGDTEAFF. The CDR3 DNA sequence: TGTGCCAGCAGCTTGGGGACGGGGGACACTGAAGCTTTCTTT.

The V gene is TRBV5-6, the J gene TRBJ2-1, with 11 bases matching TRBD2. CDR3 length: 16 amino acids. CDR1 is SGHDT and CDR2 is YYEEEE in the germline V gene. V shed 1 base, J shed 8 bases, and the junction held 8 bases outside the gene matches. The chain's CDR3 is CASSLQLSSGRYEQFF. The CDR3, as DNA: TGTGCCAGCAGCTTGCAGTTGTCTAGCGGGAGGTATGAGCAGTTCTTC.

The chain has TRBV11-2 and TRBJ2-7; 9 positions match TRBD1. The CDR3 covers 16 residues. V trimming: 5 bases; J trimming: 3 bases; junction bases outside the gene matches: 11. Looked up from germline, CDR1 is SGHAT and CDR2 is FQNNGV. CDR3 sequence reads: CASSPIRGQGHYEQYF. The DNA of the CDR3 is TGTGCCAGCAGCCCAATACGGGGACAGGGCCACTACGAGCAGTACTTC.

The chain carries TRBV19 and TRBJ1-2, with TRBD1 as a possible D gene (5 bases). The V gene's germline CDR1 is LNHDA and CDR2 SQIVND (reference sequence). The CDR3 consists of 15 residues. Trimming pared 6 bases from V and 7 bases from J, leaving 21 bases between. Written as DNA, the CDR3 is TGTGCCAGTAGCCTACTTGGGACCGCGATTAGTGGCTACACCTTC. This sequence encodes CASSLLGTAISGYTF.

This clone turned up a few times. The chain employs TRBV13 and TRBJ2-3; 9 positions match TRBD1. The J segment lost 3 bases and the V segment lost 0 bases, leaving 10 bases of the junction unmatched. Germline lookup yields CDR1 PRHDT and CDR2 FYEKMQ (reference sequence). CDR3 length equals 18 residues. CDR3 in DNA: TGTGCCAGCAGCTTAGGCCGACGGACAGGGGTTTATACAGATACGCAGTATTTT. Amino acids: CASSLGRRTGVYTDTQYF.

The genes are TRBV4-1 and TRBJ2-2; 8 bases align to TRBD2. This CDR3 comprises 16 residues. J lost 4 bases, V lost 1 base, and 5 bases had no gene match. Germline CDR1 reads MGHRA; CDR2 reads YSYEKL. CDR3 nucleotide sequence: TGCGCCAGCAGCCAAGCGGGGGGGCCGGTCACCGGGGAGCTGTTTTTT. This sequence encodes CASSQAGGPVTGELFF.

The chain is built from TRBV27 and TRBJ2-5; D is unresolved. Looked up from germline, CDR1 is MNHEY and CDR2 is SMNVEV (reference sequence). This CDR3 comprises 13 residues. V gave up 1 base and J gave up 2 bases, with 5 bases separating them. The CDR3 protein is CASSLLGQETQYF. The CDR3 DNA reads TGTGCCAGCAGTTTATTGGGACAAGAGACCCAGTACTTC.

This chain links TRBV18 with TRBJ2-5, with D maybe TRBD2 (5 bases). Trimming removed 2 bases from V and 5 bases from J, with 9 bases in between. Germline CDR1 and CDR2: KGHSH and LQKENI. This CDR3 has 13 residues. The CDR3 here is CASSPTTGETQYF. In nucleotides, the CDR3 is TGTGCCAGCTCACCAACCACGGGGGAGACCCAGTACTTC. Drawing the rest from reference TRBV18 and TRBJ2-5, the complete variable domain is NAGVMQNPRHLVRRRGQEARLRCSPMKGHSHVYWYRQLPEEGLKFMVYLQKENIIDESGMPKERFSAEFPKEGPSILRIQQVVRGDSAAYFCASSPTTGETQYFGPGTRLLVL.

The V and J genes are TRBV27 and TRBJ2-3; D is unclear. This CDR3 comprises 14 residues. Germline V lookup: CDR1 MNHEY, CDR2 SMNVEV (reference sequence). With 2 bases removed from V and 3 bases from J, the gap between germline ends came to 9 bases. The CDR3 spells CASSLSQVTDTQYF. CDR3 sequence (DNA): TGTGCCAGCAGTTTAAGTCAGGTAACAGATACGCAGTATTTT.